The rows below give T cell receptor beta chains drawn from one sample of a study of T-cell reconstitution after alpha-beta-depleted transplantation in children. TCRdb passed the PCR reads through MiXCR, listing each CDR3 protein once. The sample consists of tens of thousands of distinct CDR3 sequences, 4.9% of them appearing once. The sequences come from PBMCs, mostly from graft donor cells, collected 180 days after TCRalphabeta/CD19-depleted stem cell transplant. All receptors come from a boy under two years old who had a stem cell transplant for acute myeloid leukemia, so the T cells may come from the graft donor. Each CDR3 is given with its conserved first and last residue. The D gene is left open where the match is weak. A clone size is listed for some rows: how often the clone was seen (once, few, many), or a class if it is expanded.

J gene: TRBJ1-6
CDR3 length: 19
clone size: many
D gene: -
V gene: TRBV6-5
CDR3 DNA: TGTGCCAGCAGTTACTCATCGGGGGGCCGGCCTTCTTATAATTCACCCCTCCACTTT
CDR3 protein: CASSYSSGGRPSYNSPLHF

J gene: TRBJ1-6
CDR3 length: 17
clone size: many
D gene: -
V gene: TRBV5-4
CDR3 DNA: TGTGCCAGCAGCTCAAACAACCCAGGGTTTGGTAATTCACCCCTCCACTTT
CDR3 protein: CASSSNNPGFGNSPLHF

J gene: TRBJ2-5
CDR3 length: 16
clone size: many
D gene: -
V gene: TRBV29-1
CDR3 DNA: TGCAGCGCCCTGGCACCGGGGGGCTCCCCTGGGGAGACCCAGTACTTC
CDR3 protein: CSALAPGGSPGETQYF

J gene: TRBJ2-1
CDR3 length: 13
clone size: many
D gene: -
V gene: TRBV7-6
CDR3 DNA: TGTGCCAGCAGCTTAGAGTCCGGCAATGAGCAGTTCTTC
CDR3 protein: CASSLESGNEQFF

J gene: TRBJ2-5
CDR3 length: 13
clone size: many
D gene: -
V gene: TRBV25-1
CDR3 DNA: TGTGCCAGCGGGCTAACGGGTGGGGGGACCCAGTACTTC
CDR3 protein: CASGLTGGGTQYF

J gene: TRBJ2-5
CDR3 length: 15
clone size: many
D gene: TRBD2
V gene: TRBV5-1
CDR3 DNA: TGCGCCAGCAGCTCAGAACGGGGGGGCCCGGAGACCCAGTACTTC
CDR3 protein: CASSSERGGPETQYF

J gene: TRBJ2-1
CDR3 length: 16
clone size: many
D gene: TRBD2
V gene: TRBV18
CDR3 DNA: TGTGCCAGCTCACCTCCCGGACTAGCGGTGGGCAATGAGCAGTTCTTC
CDR3 protein: CASSPPGLAVGNEQFF

J gene: TRBJ2-7
CDR3 length: 15
clone size: many
D gene: -
V gene: TRBV15
CDR3 DNA: TGTGCCACCAGCAGGGGAACAGGAAGCTCCTACGAGCAGTACTTC
CDR3 protein: CATSRGTGSSYEQYF

J gene: TRBJ2-1
CDR3 length: 14
clone size: many
D gene: -
V gene: TRBV7-9
CDR3 DNA: TGTGCCAGCAGCTTTGGGAGCTCCTACAATGAGCAGTTCTTC
CDR3 protein: CASSFGSSYNEQFF

J gene: TRBJ2-5
CDR3 length: 11
clone size: many
D gene: TRBD2
V gene: TRBV10-3
CDR3 DNA: TGTGCCATCAGAGCGGGGGAGACCCAGTACTTC
CDR3 protein: CAIRAGETQYF

J gene: TRBJ2-7
CDR3 length: 16
clone size: many
D gene: TRBD2
V gene: TRBV11-2
CDR3 DNA: TGTGCCAGCAGCTACGGGGGGGCGGGGGACCCCTACGAGCAGTACTTC
CDR3 protein: CASSYGGAGDPYEQYF

J gene: TRBJ2-7
CDR3 length: 11
clone size: many
D gene: -
V gene: TRBV27
CDR3 DNA: TGTGCCATCGGGGGTGCTTACGAGCAGTACTTC
CDR3 protein: CAIGGAYEQYF

J gene: TRBJ2-2
CDR3 length: 14
clone size: many
D gene: -
V gene: TRBV5-6
CDR3 DNA: TGTGCCAGCAGCTTTGGGTCTCGACAGGGGGAGCTGTTTTTT
CDR3 protein: CASSFGSRQGELFF

J gene: TRBJ2-1
CDR3 length: 20
clone size: once
D gene: TRBD2
V gene: TRBV4-2
CDR3 DNA: TGTGCCAGCAGCCAAGAGGGACTAGCGGGGGGCCTAAGCTCCTACAATGAGCAGTTCTTC
CDR3 protein: CASSQEGLAGGLSSYNEQFF

J gene: TRBJ2-3
CDR3 length: 19
clone size: many
D gene: TRBD2
V gene: TRBV18
CDR3 DNA: TGTGCCAGCTCACCACCCTACGGGACTAGCGGGGACAACACAGATACGCAGTATTTT
CDR3 protein: CASSPPYGTSGDNTDTQYF

J gene: TRBJ1-5
CDR3 length: 17
clone size: many
D gene: -
V gene: TRBV7-2
CDR3 DNA: TGTGCCAGCAGCTTAGCTTCAGGGAATCTTCGGAATCAGCCCCAGCATTTT
CDR3 protein: CASSLASGNLRNQPQHF

J gene: TRBJ2-3
CDR3 length: 15
clone size: many
D gene: TRBD2
V gene: TRBV10-3
CDR3 DNA: TGTGCCATCAGTGGAAGCGGGGCGAGCACAGATACGCAGTATTTT
CDR3 protein: CAISGSGASTDTQYF

J gene: TRBJ2-7
CDR3 length: 12
clone size: many
D gene: TRBD1
V gene: TRBV5-1
CDR3 DNA: TGCGCCAGCAGTCGGCAGGGGGCCGAGCAGTACTTC
CDR3 protein: CASSRQGAEQYF

J gene: TRBJ2-3
CDR3 length: 15
clone size: many
D gene: -
V gene: TRBV7-9
CDR3 DNA: TGTGCCAGCAGCTTTGGACCGCCTATCGGAGATACGCAGTATTTT
CDR3 protein: CASSFGPPIGDTQYF

J gene: TRBJ2-7
CDR3 length: 14
clone size: many
D gene: -
V gene: TRBV12-5
CDR3 DNA: TGTGCTAGTGGTTTGGGGTACAGCTCCTACGAGCAGTACTTC
CDR3 protein: CASGLGYSSYEQYF

J gene: TRBJ2-5
CDR3 length: 18
clone size: few
D gene: TRBD2
V gene: TRBV6-5
CDR3 DNA: TGTGCCAGCAGTTACTCGGCGGGGGGCCGGCCGGAGAAAGAGACCCAGTACTTC
CDR3 protein: CASSYSAGGRPEKETQYF

J gene: TRBJ2-3
CDR3 length: 14
clone size: many
D gene: -
V gene: TRBV7-2
CDR3 DNA: TGTGCCAGCAGCCCCCGGACGGGCACAGATACGCAGTATTTT
CDR3 protein: CASSPRTGTDTQYF

J gene: TRBJ2-3
CDR3 length: 14
clone size: many
D gene: -
V gene: TRBV7-9
CDR3 DNA: TGTGCCAGCATACGGAGGGGAGCAACAGATACGCAGTATTTT
CDR3 protein: CASIRRGATDTQYF

J gene: TRBJ1-2
CDR3 length: 12
clone size: many
D gene: -
V gene: TRBV5-5
CDR3 DNA: TGTGCCAGCAGCTTGCCGGAGTATGGCTACACCTTC
CDR3 protein: CASSLPEYGYTF

J gene: TRBJ2-1
CDR3 length: 15
clone size: many
D gene: -
V gene: TRBV18
CDR3 DNA: TGTGCCAGCTCCCGGGGGGCCCGACCCTACAATGAGCAGTTCTTC
CDR3 protein: CASSRGARPYNEQFF

J gene: TRBJ2-1
CDR3 length: 12
clone size: many
D gene: -
V gene: TRBV13
CDR3 DNA: TGTGCCAGCAGCTCCTGGTCCAATGAGCAGTTCTTC
CDR3 protein: CASSSWSNEQFF

J gene: TRBJ2-7
CDR3 length: 17
clone size: many
D gene: TRBD1
V gene: TRBV7-2
CDR3 DNA: TGTGCCAGCAGCGGTCCCGGGACAGGGCCCTCCTCCTACGAGCAGTACTTC
CDR3 protein: CASSGPGTGPSSYEQYF

J gene: TRBJ2-1
CDR3 length: 16
clone size: many
D gene: TRBD2
V gene: TRBV6-2/TRBV6-3
CDR3 DNA: TGTGCCAGCAGGAGACTAGCGGGGGCCCTTTACAATGAGCAGTTCTTC
CDR3 protein: CASRRLAGALYNEQFF

J gene: TRBJ2-5
CDR3 length: 15
clone size: many
D gene: TRBD1
V gene: TRBV12-3/TRBV12-4
CDR3 DNA: TGTGCCAGCAGCCAGAACAGGGGCATGGGGGAGACCCAGTACTTC
CDR3 protein: CASSQNRGMGETQYF

J gene: TRBJ2-2
CDR3 length: 14
clone size: many
D gene: -
V gene: TRBV3-1
CDR3 DNA: TGTGCCAGCAGCCTACTATTTAACACCGGGGAGCTGTTTTTT
CDR3 protein: CASSLLFNTGELFF

J gene: TRBJ2-2
CDR3 length: 12
clone size: many
D gene: -
V gene: TRBV7-9
CDR3 DNA: TGTGCCAGCAGCTTAACGGCCGGGGAGCTGTTTTTT
CDR3 protein: CASSLTAGELFF

J gene: TRBJ2-1
CDR3 length: 19
clone size: -
D gene: -
V gene: TRBV10-2
CDR3 DNA: TGCGCCAGCAGTGAGTTGGGGGGTAGCGGTCCAGGAGCCTACAATGAGCAGTTCTTC
CDR3 protein: CASSELGGSGPGAYNEQFF

J gene: TRBJ2-1
CDR3 length: 18
clone size: many
D gene: -
V gene: TRBV10-3
CDR3 DNA: TGTGCCATCAGTGAGTCGTATCCGACAGTACCAAGGGCCAATGAGCAGTTCTTC
CDR3 protein: CAISESYPTVPRANEQFF

J gene: TRBJ1-3
CDR3 length: 14
clone size: many
D gene: -
V gene: TRBV12-3/TRBV12-4
CDR3 DNA: TGTGCCAGCAGTTTAGGGACACTCGGAAACACCATATATTTT
CDR3 protein: CASSLGTLGNTIYF

J gene: TRBJ2-4
CDR3 length: 16
clone size: many
D gene: -
V gene: TRBV2
CDR3 DNA: TGTGCCAGCGGGGAGACAAATACGCAGGCCCCAAACATTCAGTACTTC
CDR3 protein: CASGETNTQAPNIQYF

J gene: TRBJ1-3
CDR3 length: 14
clone size: many
D gene: -
V gene: TRBV6-2/TRBV6-3
CDR3 DNA: TGTGCCAGTGAAAATGGGCGCTCTGGAAACACCATATATTTT
CDR3 protein: CASENGRSGNTIYF

J gene: TRBJ2-7
CDR3 length: 17
clone size: -
D gene: -
V gene: TRBV14
CDR3 DNA: TGTGCCAGCAGCCAAGAGGCCCTTACAGGGGGGGCTCTCGAGCAGTACTTC
CDR3 protein: CASSQEALTGGALEQYF

J gene: TRBJ2-7
CDR3 length: 14
clone size: many
D gene: -
V gene: TRBV30
CDR3 DNA: TGTGCCTGGAGTACCGGGACACGCGCGGTTGAGCAGTACTTC
CDR3 protein: CAWSTGTRAVEQYF

J gene: TRBJ2-1
CDR3 length: 14
clone size: many
D gene: TRBD1
V gene: TRBV10-3
CDR3 DNA: TGTGCCATCAGTACAGGGGGCCCAGGGAATGAGCAGTTCTTC
CDR3 protein: CAISTGGPGNEQFF

J gene: TRBJ2-3
CDR3 length: 19
clone size: many
D gene: TRBD2
V gene: TRBV19
CDR3 DNA: TGTGCCAGTAGTAGTAGAGCTAGCGGATCAGGAACCATAGCAGATACGCAGTATTTT
CDR3 protein: CASSSRASGSGTIADTQYF

J gene: TRBJ1-1
CDR3 length: 14
clone size: many
D gene: -
V gene: TRBV20-1
CDR3 DNA: TGCAGTGCTAGAGATGGAGGGGTTGGGACTGAAGCTTTCTTT
CDR3 protein: CSARDGGVGTEAFF

J gene: TRBJ1-3
CDR3 length: 14
clone size: many
D gene: -
V gene: TRBV25-1
CDR3 DNA: TGTGCCAGCAGTGCTCCAGGGGCTGGAAACACCATATATTTT
CDR3 protein: CASSAPGAGNTIYF

J gene: TRBJ2-1
CDR3 length: 15
clone size: many
D gene: TRBD1
V gene: TRBV3-1
CDR3 DNA: TGTGCCAGCAGCCAAGAAGAAGGGGGCAGGAATGAGCAGTTCTTC
CDR3 protein: CASSQEEGGRNEQFF

J gene: TRBJ2-7
CDR3 length: 16
clone size: many
D gene: -
V gene: TRBV18
CDR3 DNA: TGTGCCAGCTCACCACCGGGACATGGGTCGACTTACGAGCAGTACTTC
CDR3 protein: CASSPPGHGSTYEQYF